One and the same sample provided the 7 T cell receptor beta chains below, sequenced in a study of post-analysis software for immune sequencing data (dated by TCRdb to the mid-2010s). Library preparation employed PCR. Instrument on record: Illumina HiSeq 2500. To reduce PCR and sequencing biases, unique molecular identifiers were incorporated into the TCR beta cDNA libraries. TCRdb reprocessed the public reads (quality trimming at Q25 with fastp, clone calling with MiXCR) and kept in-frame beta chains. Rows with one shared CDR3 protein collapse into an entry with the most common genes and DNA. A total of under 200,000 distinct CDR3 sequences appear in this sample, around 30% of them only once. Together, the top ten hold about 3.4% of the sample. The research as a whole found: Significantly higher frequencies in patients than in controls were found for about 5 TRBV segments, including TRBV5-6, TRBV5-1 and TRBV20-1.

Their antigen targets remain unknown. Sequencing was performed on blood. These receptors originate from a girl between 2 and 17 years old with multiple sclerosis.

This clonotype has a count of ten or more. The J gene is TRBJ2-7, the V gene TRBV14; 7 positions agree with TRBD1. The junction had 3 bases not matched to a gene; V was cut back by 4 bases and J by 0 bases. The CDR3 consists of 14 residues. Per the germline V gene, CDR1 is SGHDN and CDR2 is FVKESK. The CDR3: CASSRQGHSYEQYF. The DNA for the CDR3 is TGTGCCAGCAGCCGACAGGGACACTCCTACGAGCAGTACTTC.

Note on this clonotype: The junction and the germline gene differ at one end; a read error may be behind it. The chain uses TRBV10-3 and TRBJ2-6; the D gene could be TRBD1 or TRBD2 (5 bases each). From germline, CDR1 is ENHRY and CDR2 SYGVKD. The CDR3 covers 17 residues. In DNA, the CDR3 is TGTGCCATCAGTGGGATGGGACGGCTCTCTGGGACCAACGTCCTGACTTTC. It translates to CAISGMGRLSGTNVLTF.

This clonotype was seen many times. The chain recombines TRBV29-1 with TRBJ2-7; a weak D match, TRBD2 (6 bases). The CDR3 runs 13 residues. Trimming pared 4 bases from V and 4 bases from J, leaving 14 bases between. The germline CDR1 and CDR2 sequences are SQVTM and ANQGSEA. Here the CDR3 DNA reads TGCAGCGTTGGACCAGCGGGCACTTACGAGCAGTACTTC. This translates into CSVGPAGTYEQYF.

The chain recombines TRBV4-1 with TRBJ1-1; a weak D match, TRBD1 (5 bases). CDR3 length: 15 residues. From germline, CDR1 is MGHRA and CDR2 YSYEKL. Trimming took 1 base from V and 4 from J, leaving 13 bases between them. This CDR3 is CASSQGLGRGTEAFF. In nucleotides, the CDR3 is TGCGCCAGCAGCCAAGGGCTGGGGCGGGGCACTGAAGCTTTCTTT.

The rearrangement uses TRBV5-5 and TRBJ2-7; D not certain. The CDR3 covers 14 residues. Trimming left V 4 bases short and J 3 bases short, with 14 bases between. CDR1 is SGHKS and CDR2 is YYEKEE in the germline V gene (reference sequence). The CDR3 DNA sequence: TGTGCCAGCAGCGTCTCTTGGGGATACTACGAGCAGTACTTC. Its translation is CASSVSWGYYEQYF.

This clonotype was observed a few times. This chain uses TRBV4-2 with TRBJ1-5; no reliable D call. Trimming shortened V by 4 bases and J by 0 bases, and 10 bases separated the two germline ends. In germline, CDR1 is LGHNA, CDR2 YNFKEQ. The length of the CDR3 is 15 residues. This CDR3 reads CASSPAWSSNQPQHF. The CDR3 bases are TGTGCCAGCAGCCCCGCCTGGAGTAGCAATCAGCCCCAGCATTTT.

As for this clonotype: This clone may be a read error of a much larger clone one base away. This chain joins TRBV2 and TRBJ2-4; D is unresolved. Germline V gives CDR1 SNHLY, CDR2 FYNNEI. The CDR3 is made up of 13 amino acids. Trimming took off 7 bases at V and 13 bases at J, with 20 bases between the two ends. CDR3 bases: TGTGCCAGCACCGGTTCAGGAACCTACAAGCAGTACTTC. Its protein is CASTGSGTYKQYF.